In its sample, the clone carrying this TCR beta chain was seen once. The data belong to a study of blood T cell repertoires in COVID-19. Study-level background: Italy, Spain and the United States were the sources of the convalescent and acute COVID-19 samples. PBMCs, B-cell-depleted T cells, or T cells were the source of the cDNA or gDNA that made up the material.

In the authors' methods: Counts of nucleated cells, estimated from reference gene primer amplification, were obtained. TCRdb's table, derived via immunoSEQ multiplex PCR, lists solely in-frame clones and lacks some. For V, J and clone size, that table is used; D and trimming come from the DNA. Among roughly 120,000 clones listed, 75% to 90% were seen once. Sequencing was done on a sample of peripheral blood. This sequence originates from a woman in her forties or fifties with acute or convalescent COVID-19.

The CDR3 DNA reads TGCGCCAGCAGCTTGGACAGCCAGGTTTCCTACGAGCAGTACTTC. Its translation is CASSLDSQVSYEQYF. This chain joins TRBV5-1 and TRBJ2-7; D not certain. The CDR3 spans 15 residues. V lost 0 bases, J lost 1 base, and 11 bases lay in between. Germline lookup yields CDR1 SGHRS and CDR2 YFSETQ.